These T cell receptor beta chains were read from a single sample in a study of cytomegalovirus exposure and HLA in healthy donors. Method: immunoSEQ multiplex PCR; TCRdb's copy keeps in-frame clones and lacks some. The table includes roughly 120,000 clones, about 10% detected once. What was sequenced was PBMCs. The receptors derive from a young man in good health and CMV-seronegative. Each CDR3 is given with its conserved first and last residue. The D gene is left open where the match is weak. Size is stated for part of the rows, as once, few or many counts, or as a class when the clone is expanded.

TRBV29-1	-	-	TRBJ1-6	CSVEVSGNSPLHF	TGCAGCGTTGAAGTCTCCGGGAATTCACCCCTCCACTTT
TRBV18	-	few	TRBJ1-1	CASSPGSGSEAFF	TGTGCCAGCTCACCAGGTTCGGGGTCTGAAGCTTTCTTT
TRBV18	-	-	TRBJ2-7	CASSPQGLPYEQYF	TGTGCCAGCTCACCACAGGGGCTCCCCTACGAGCAGTACTTC
TRBV4-3	TRBD1	few	TRBJ2-7	CASQRRTGSYEQYF	TGCGCCAGCCAACGGCGGACAGGCTCCTACGAGCAGTACTTC
TRBV6-1	TRBD1	-	TRBJ1-1	CASSESGTGKTEAFF	TGTGCCAGCAGTGAAAGCGGGACAGGGAAAACTGAAGCTTTCTTT
TRBV4-3	-	few	TRBJ2-7	CASSQGQETYEQYF	TGCGCCAGCAGCCAAGGGCAGGAAACCTACGAGCAGTACTTC
TRBV29-1	-	-	TRBJ2-7	CSILRDWTYEQYF	TGCAGCATCCTCCGGGACTGGACCTACGAGCAGTATTTC
TRBV19	-	few	TRBJ1-5	CASKPPPSEANQPQHF	TGTGCCAGTAAACCCCCCCCGTCCGAGGCCAATCAGCCCCAGCATTTT
TRBV30	-	few	TRBJ1-1	CAWSVRLRSTEAFF	TGTGCCTGGAGTGTACGGCTAAGGAGCACTGAAGCTTTCTTT
TRBV28	TRBD1	-	TRBJ1-2	CASSLSGQGSNYGYTF	TGTGCCAGCAGTTTGTCGGGACAGGGGTCTAACTATGGCTACACCTTC
TRBV19	-	-	TRBJ2-1	CASSPGTHEQFF	TGTGCCAGTAGCCCGGGAACCCATGAGCAGTTCTTC
TRBV4-1	TRBD1	few	TRBJ2-4	CASSQENGQGDLSKNIQYF	TGCGCCAGCAGCCAAGAAAATGGACAGGGCGATCTATCCAAAAACATTCAGTACTTC
TRBV21-1	-	-	TRBJ1-1	CASSKGAGGINTEAFF	TGTGCCAGCAGCAAAGGGGCAGGGGGGATTAACACTGAAGCTTTCTTT
TRBV7-8	TRBD1	few	TRBJ1-1	CASSPDRAAEAFF	TGTGCCAGCAGCCCTGACAGGGCCGCTGAAGCTTTCTTT
TRBV7-7	TRBD1	few	TRBJ2-7	CASTLIGRQGSYEQYF	TGTGCTAGCACCCTGATTGGGAGACAGGGCTCCTACGAGCAGTACTTC
TRBV7-9	-	-	TRBJ2-7	CASSPGSGHSSYEQYF	TGTGCCAGCAGCCCCGGCTCGGGACACAGCTCCTACGAGCAGTACTTC
TRBV30	-	-	TRBJ2-7	CAWSPNQGSRYF	TGTGCCTGGAGCCCAAACCAGGGCAGTCGGTACTTC
TRBV5-6	-	few	TRBJ2-1	CASSLRGRYNEQFF	TGTGCCAGCAGCTTAAGAGGGCGGTACAATGAGCAGTTCTTC
TRBV21-1	-	-	TRBJ1-4	CASSLTGTGLILGEKLFF	TGTGCCAGCAGCCTCACCGGGACAGGGCTTATTTTGGGTGAAAAACTGTTTTTT
TRBV5-4	-	few	TRBJ2-1	CASSLDSSSYNEQFF	TGTGCCAGCAGCTTGGACTCGAGCTCCTACAATGAGCAGTTCTTC
TRBV19	-	-	TRBJ2-7	CASSTPREQYF	TGTGCCAGTAGTACCCCCCGCGAGCAGTACTTC
TRBV5-1	TRBD1	few	TRBJ1-5	CASRPTGGAPGQPQHF	TGCGCCAGCAGACCGACAGGGGGCGCGCCGGGACAGCCCCAGCATTTT
TRBV4-1	TRBD2	-	TRBJ2-7	CASSQQWRGAYEQYF	TGCGCCAGCAGCCAACAGTGGCGGGGGGCCTACGAGCAGTACTTC
TRBV7-9	-	few	TRBJ1-4	CASSLSEKLFF	TGTGCCAGCAGCTTGAGTGAAAAACTGTTTTTT
TRBV4-1	-	few	TRBJ2-7	CASSRGGGPSYEQYF	TGCGCCAGCAGCCGAGGGGGGGGGCCCTCCTACGAGCAGTACTTC
TRBV7-2	-	few	TRBJ1-1	CASSPSSRGTEAFF	TGTGCCAGCAGCCCTTCCTCGCGTGGTACTGAAGCTTTCTTT
TRBV6-1	TRBD1	few	TRBJ1-2	CASSGGTASYGYTF	TGTGCCAGCAGTGGTGGGACAGCGAGCTATGGCTACACCTTC
TRBV5-1	TRBD1	-	TRBJ1-5	CASSTGEGGAVQPQHF	TGCGCCAGCAGCACTGGGGAAGGGGGCGCGGTTCAGCCCCAGCATTTT
TRBV28	-	-	TRBJ1-2	CASRNSSNYGYTF	TGTGCCAGCAGGAACAGCTCTAACTATGGCTACACCTTC
TRBV7-9	-	-	TRBJ2-7	CASSLDSGVYEQYF	TGTGCCAGCAGCTTAGATTCAGGGGTCTACGAGCAGTACTTC
TRBV5-1	TRBD1	few	TRBJ2-1	CASSLGDRDYNAQFF	TGCGCCAGCAGCTTGGGAGACAGGGATTACAATGCGCAGTTCTTC
TRBV7-3	TRBD1	-	TRBJ2-2	CASSPGGVGTGELFF	TGTGCCAGCAGCCCAGGGGGAGTTGGGACCGGGGAGCTGTTTTTT
TRBV2	-	few	TRBJ2-1	CASSEGRSSSYNEQFF	TGTGCCAGCAGTGAGGGCAGGTCGTCTTCTTACAATGAGCAGTTCTTC
TRBV10-3	-	-	TRBJ2-2	CASSMSGELFF	TGTGCCTCGAGCATGAGCGGGGAGCTGTTTTTT
TRBV9	TRBD2	few	TRBJ2-3	CASSVGTSGSTNTQYF	TGTGCCAGCAGCGTCGGGACTAGCGGGAGCACGAATACGCAGTATTTT
TRBV7-9	TRBD1	-	TRBJ2-5	CASTPRAGGAEETQYF	TGTGCCAGCACCCCCAGAGCAGGGGGCGCGGAAGAGACCCAGTACTTC
TRBV19	TRBD1	few	TRBJ1-6	CASSATGQGQWLYNSPLHF	TGTGCCAGTAGTGCCACGGGACAGGGTCAATGGTTATATAATTCACCCCTCCACTTT
TRBV4-1	TRBD2	few	TRBJ2-1	CASSHLGREMHNEQFF	TGCGCCAGCAGCCACCTAGGGCGGGAGATGCACAATGAGCAGTTCTTC
TRBV18	TRBD1	few	TRBJ2-3	CASSSFGQGPSTDTQYF	TGTGCCAGCTCATCATTCGGACAGGGACCGAGCACAGATACGCAGTATTTT
TRBV19	-	few	TRBJ2-7	CASSIVGGEYEQYF	TGTGCCAGTAGTATCGTCGGGGGAGAGTACGAGCAGTACTTC
TRBV7-9	TRBD1	-	TRBJ2-7	CASSPTGQGPSYEQYF	TGTGCCAGCAGCCCAACGGGACAGGGACCTTCCTACGAGCAGTACTTC
TRBV5-4	-	few	TRBJ2-1	CASSLDGGSYNEQFF	TGTGCCAGCAGCTTGGATGGGGGGTCCTACAATGAGCAGTTCTTC
TRBV18	TRBD2	few	TRBJ2-3	CASSPPLSSGGGDTQYF	TGTGCCAGCTCACCCCCTCTTTCGAGCGGGGGTGGAGATACGCAGTATTTT
TRBV5-1	TRBD1	-	TRBJ1-1	CASSLALGQGATEAFF	TGCGCCAGCAGCTTGGCACTTGGACAGGGGGCGACTGAAGCTTTCTTT
TRBV7-2	-	few	TRBJ1-1	CASSLRGGWTEAFF	TGTGCCAGCAGCTTAAGGGGGGGTTGGACTGAAGCTTTCTTT
TRBV19	-	few	TRBJ1-5	CASSQEFNQPQHF	TGTGCCAGTAGTCAGGAATTCAATCAGCCCCAGCATTTT